The 15 T cell receptor beta chains listed next were all sequenced from one sample in a study of T cell changes during pregnancy in multiple sclerosis. The table came from immunoSEQ multiplex PCR; TCRdb's copy has only in-frame clones and leaves some out. This sample has approximately 39,000 clones, with approximately 92% found just once. Sequencing was performed on PBMCs (not recorded whether the cells were cultured). These receptors all come from a female donor with multiple sclerosis, enrolled in a pregnancy study.

The chain couples TRBV28 to TRBJ2-3, with 14 bases identical to TRBD2. V trimming: 6 bases; J trimming: 3 bases; junction bases outside the gene matches: 5. The germline gives CDR1 MDHEN, CDR2 SYDVKM. This CDR3 is built from 16 residues. This chain's CDR3 is CASSPGLAGVTDTQYF. CDR3 nucleotide sequence: TGTGCCAGCAGCCCGGGACTAGCGGGAGTAACAGATACGCAGTATTTT. The complete variable domain, with remaining parts taken from reference TRBV28 and TRBJ2-3, reads DVKVTQSSRYLVKRTGEKVFLECVQDMDHENMFWYRQDPGLGLRLIYFSYDVKMKEKGDIPEGYSVSREKKERFSLILESASTNQTSMYLCASSPGLAGVTDTQYFGPGTRLTVL.

The genes are TRBV7-2 and TRBJ1-2, with 7 bases lining up with TRBD1. V lost 5 bases and J lost 4; bases outside the gene matches: 4. Germline V CDR1 and CDR2: SGHTA, FQGNSA. This CDR3 region has 13 residues. The CDR3 nucleotides read TGTGCCAGCAGCCCCGGGACAGCCTATGGCTACACCTTC. Translating gives CASSPGTAYGYTF.

The genes are TRBV7-2 and TRBJ2-1; no firm D call. The CDR3 is made up of 11 amino acids. The V end lost 5 bases, the J end lost 6 bases, and 5 bases lay between the germline ends. CDR1 is SGHTA, CDR2 FQGNSA, per germline. CDR3 bases: TGTGCCAGCAGCCCCTTCAATGAGCAGTTCTTC. It encodes CASSPFNEQFF.

DNA for the CDR3: TGTGCCATCAGCGTTGACAGGGGGAACACTGAAGCTTTCTTT. Amino acid sequence: CAISVDRGNTEAFF. V gene TRBV10-3 combines with J gene TRBJ1-1, with TRBD1 identical over 8 bases. V was clipped by 6 bases and J by 1 base; unmatched bases: 4. Germline-derived CDR1 and CDR2 are ENHRY and SYGVKD. This CDR3 is built from 14 residues.

The gene calls are TRBV6-5 and TRBJ1-1, with D tentatively TRBD1 (5 bases). Germline loops: CDR1 MNHEY, CDR2 SVGAGI. The CDR3 covers 14 residues. The germline V and J ends were trimmed by 8 bases and 4 bases, with 17 bases remaining between them. This CDR3 reads CASQPTGVGTEAFF. The CDR3 region has the DNA TGTGCCAGCCAACCGACGGGGGTGGGCACTGAAGCTTTCTTT.

This rearrangement joins TRBV19 to TRBJ2-1; 10 nucleotides agree with TRBD2. V gave up 5 bases and J gave up 5 bases; unmatched junction bases: 9. This CDR3 region has 16 residues. Germline V gene sequence: CDR1 LNHDA, CDR2 SQIVND (reference sequence). CDR3 loop: CASSPYIAGGHNEQFF. The CDR3 nucleotides read TGTGCCAGTAGTCCCTACATAGCGGGAGGCCACAATGAGCAGTTCTTC.

This rearrangement joins TRBV21-1 to TRBJ2-3; no check of the table's D call, TRBD2, against the DNA was made. TRBV21-1 is described as a pseudogene. This CDR3 comprises 15 residues. The chain's CDR3 is CASSKGELASDTQYF. The CDR3 coding sequence is TGTGCCAGCAGCAAAGGTGAACTAGCCTCAGATACGCAGTATTTT.

The chain links TRBV6-6 to TRBJ2-3; the D gene is possibly TRBD2 (5 bases). Germline CDR1 MNHNY, CDR2 SVGAGI (reference sequence). V was shortened by 6 bases and J by 4 bases, with 8 bases between the two germline ends. The length of the CDR3 is 12 residues. The CDR3 region is CASRQLADTQYF. The CDR3 DNA follows: TGTGCCAGCAGGCAACTAGCAGATACGCAGTATTTT.

The V gene is TRBV21-1, the J gene TRBJ2-1. TRBV21-1 is given as a pseudogene. The CDR3 extends over 15 amino acids. As DNA, the CDR3 is TGTGCCAGCAGCAGGGCTCGACTGGGGTCGGGTGAGCAGTTCTTC. It is translated as CASSRARLGSGEQFF.

The CDR3 sequence is CASRERTGGNTGELFF. CDR3 bases: TGCGCCAGCAGGGAAAGGACAGGGGGGAACACCGGGGAGCTGTTTTTT. The genes are TRBV5-1 and TRBJ2-2, with 10 bases aligning to TRBD1. The CDR3 has 16 residues. The V and J ends lost 5 bases and 1 base, in that order; junction bases with no gene match: 5. Germline lookup yields CDR1 SGHRS and CDR2 YFSETQ. The complete variable domain, with remaining parts taken from reference TRBV5-1 and TRBJ2-2, reads KAGVTQTPRYLIKTRGQQVTLSCSPISGHRSVSWYQQTPGQGLQFLFEYFSETQRNKGNFPGRFSGRQFSNSRSEMNVSTLELGDSALYLCASRERTGGNTGELFFGEGSRLTVL.

The chain couples TRBV27 to TRBJ2-7; 9 bases line up with TRBD1. Germline assignment: CDR1 MNHEY and CDR2 SMNVEV (reference sequence). The CDR3 spans 17 residues. The J segment lost 2 bases and the V segment lost 0 bases, leaving 8 bases of the junction unmatched. CDR3: CASSLSGRDRVAYEQYF. The CDR3, as DNA: TGTGCCAGCAGTTTATCGGGAAGGGACAGGGTCGCCTACGAGCAGTACTTC.

This clone was seen a handful of times. The chain links TRBV18 to TRBJ1-1; no firm D call. Germline V gives CDR1 KGHSH, CDR2 LQKENI. V was cut by 2 bases and J by 3 bases, with 10 bases left in between. This CDR3 is built from 14 residues. The CDR3 nucleotides are TGTGCCAGCTCACCAAGGAAACACGACACTGAAGCTTTCTTT. Protein: CASSPRKHDTEAFF.

The chain carries TRBV6-1 and TRBJ2-7; maybe TRBD1 (5 bases). The CDR3 has 12 residues. Deletions cut 9 bases from V and 0 bases from J, with 9 bases between. CDR1 is MNHNS and CDR2 is SASEGT in the germline V gene. CDR3 in DNA: TGTGCCAGTCAGGGCCACTCCTACGAGCAGTACTTC. Amino acid sequence: CASQGHSYEQYF.

The chain recombines TRBV5-4 with TRBJ2-2, with D perhaps matching TRBD1 (6 bases). Germline V CDR1 and CDR2: SGHNT, YYREEE (reference sequence). The CDR3 is made up of 16 amino acids. V lost 1 base, J lost 4 bases, and 14 bases lay in between. CDR3 sequence: CASSLRQVVATGELFF. In nucleotides, the CDR3 is TGTGCCAGCAGCTTGCGACAGGTAGTCGCCACCGGGGAGCTGTTTTTT. Variable domain in full (rest from reference TRBV5-4 and TRBJ2-2): ETGVTQSPTHLIKTRGQQVTLRCSSQSGHNTVSWYQQALGQGPQFIFQYYREEENGRGNFPPRFSGLQFPNYSSELNVNALELDDSALYLCASSLRQVVATGELFFGEGSRLTVL.

This chain connects TRBV21-1 to TRBJ1-1. TRBV21-1 represents a pseudogene. The length of the CDR3 is 16 residues. The CDR3 spells CASSSSDLVPTLEAFF. The CDR3 DNA is TGTGCCAGCAGCTCTTCCGACCTCGTCCCAACACTGGAAGCTTTCTTT.